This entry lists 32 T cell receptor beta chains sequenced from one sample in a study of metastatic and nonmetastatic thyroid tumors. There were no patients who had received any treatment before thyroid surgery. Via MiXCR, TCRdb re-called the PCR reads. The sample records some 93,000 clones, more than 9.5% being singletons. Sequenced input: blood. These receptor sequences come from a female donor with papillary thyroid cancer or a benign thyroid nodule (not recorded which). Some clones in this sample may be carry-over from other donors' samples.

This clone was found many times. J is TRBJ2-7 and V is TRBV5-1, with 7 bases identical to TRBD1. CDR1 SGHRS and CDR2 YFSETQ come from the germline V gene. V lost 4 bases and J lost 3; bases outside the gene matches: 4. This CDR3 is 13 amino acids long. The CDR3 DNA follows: TGCGCCAGCAGCGTCCGGGACAGCTACGAGCAGTACTTC. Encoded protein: CASSVRDSYEQYF.

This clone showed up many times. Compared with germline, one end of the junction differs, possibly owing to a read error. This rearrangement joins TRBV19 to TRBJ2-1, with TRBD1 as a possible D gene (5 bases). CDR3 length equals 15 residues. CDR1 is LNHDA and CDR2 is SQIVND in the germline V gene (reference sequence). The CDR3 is CASSLDSGTYNEQFF. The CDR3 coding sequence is TGTGCCAGTAGTTTAGATTCAGGGACCTACAATGAGCAGTTCTTC.

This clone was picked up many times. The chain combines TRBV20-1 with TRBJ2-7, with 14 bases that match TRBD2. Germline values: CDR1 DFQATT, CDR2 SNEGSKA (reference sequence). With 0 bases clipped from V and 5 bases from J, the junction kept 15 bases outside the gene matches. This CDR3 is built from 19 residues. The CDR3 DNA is TGCAGTGCTAGAGATCTCGTTAAGGGACTAGCGGGAGTCACGGACGAGCAGTACTTC. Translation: CSARDLVKGLAGVTDEQYF.

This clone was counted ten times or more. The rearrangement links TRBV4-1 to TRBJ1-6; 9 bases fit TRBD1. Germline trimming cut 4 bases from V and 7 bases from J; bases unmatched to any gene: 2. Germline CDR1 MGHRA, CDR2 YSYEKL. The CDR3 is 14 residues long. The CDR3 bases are TGCGCCAGCAGCCGAGGACAGGGGAATTCACCCCTCCACTTT. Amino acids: CASSRGQGNSPLHF.

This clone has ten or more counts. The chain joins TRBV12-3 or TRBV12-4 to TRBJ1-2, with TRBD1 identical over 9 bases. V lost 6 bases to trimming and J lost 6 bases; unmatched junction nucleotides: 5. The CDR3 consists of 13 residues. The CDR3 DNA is TGTGCCAGCAGCGGGGACAGGGTCAATGGCTACACCTTC. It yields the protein CASSGDRVNGYTF.

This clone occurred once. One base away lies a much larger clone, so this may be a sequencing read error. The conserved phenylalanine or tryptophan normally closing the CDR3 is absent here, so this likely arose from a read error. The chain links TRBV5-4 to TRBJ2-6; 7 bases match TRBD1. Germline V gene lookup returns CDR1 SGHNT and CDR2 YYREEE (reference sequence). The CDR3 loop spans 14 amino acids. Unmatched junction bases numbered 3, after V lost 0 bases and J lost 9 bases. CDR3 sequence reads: CASSLAGGDNVLTL. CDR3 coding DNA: TGTGCCAGCAGCTTGGCAGGGGGAGACAACGTCCTGACTCTC.

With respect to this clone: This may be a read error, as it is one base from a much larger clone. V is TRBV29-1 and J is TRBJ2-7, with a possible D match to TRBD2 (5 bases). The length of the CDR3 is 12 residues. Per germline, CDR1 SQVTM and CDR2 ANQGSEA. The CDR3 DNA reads TGCAGCGTTGAGGCGGAGGCCTACGAGCATTACTTC. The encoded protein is CSVEAEAYEHYF.

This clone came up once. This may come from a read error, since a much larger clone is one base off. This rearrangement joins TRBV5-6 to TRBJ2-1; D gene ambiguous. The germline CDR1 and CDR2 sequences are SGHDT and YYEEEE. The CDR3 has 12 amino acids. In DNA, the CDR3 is TGTGCCATCAGCTTGTATCTGAATGAGCAGTTCTTC. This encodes CAISLYLNEQFF.

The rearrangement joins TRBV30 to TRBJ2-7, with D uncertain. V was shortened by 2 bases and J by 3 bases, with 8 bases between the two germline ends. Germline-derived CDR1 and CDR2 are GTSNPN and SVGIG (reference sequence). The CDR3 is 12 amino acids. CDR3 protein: CAWSSGDYEQYF. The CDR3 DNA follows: TGTGCCTGGAGTTCTGGCGACTACGAGCAGTACTTC.

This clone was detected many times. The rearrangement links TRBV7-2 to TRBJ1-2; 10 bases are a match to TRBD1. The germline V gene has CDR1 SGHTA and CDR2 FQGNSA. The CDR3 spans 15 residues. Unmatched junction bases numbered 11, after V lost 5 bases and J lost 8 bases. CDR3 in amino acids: CASSQALGTGVGYTF. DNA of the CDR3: TGTGCCAGCAGCCAGGCCCTCGGGACAGGGGTCGGCTACACCTTC.

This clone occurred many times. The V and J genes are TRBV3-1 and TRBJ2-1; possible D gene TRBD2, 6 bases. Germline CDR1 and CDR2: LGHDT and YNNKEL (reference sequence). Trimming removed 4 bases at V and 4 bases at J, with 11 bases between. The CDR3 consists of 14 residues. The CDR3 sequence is CASSRRGGYNEQFF. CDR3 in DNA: TGTGCCAGCAGCCGACGAGGAGGGTACAATGAGCAGTTCTTC.

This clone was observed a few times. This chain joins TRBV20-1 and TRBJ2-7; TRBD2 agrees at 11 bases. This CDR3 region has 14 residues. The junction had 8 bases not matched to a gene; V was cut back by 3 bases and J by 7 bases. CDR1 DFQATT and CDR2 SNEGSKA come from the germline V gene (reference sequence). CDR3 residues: CSARGTSGLREQYF. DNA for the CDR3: TGCAGTGCTAGGGGGACTAGCGGACTACGGGAGCAGTACTTC.

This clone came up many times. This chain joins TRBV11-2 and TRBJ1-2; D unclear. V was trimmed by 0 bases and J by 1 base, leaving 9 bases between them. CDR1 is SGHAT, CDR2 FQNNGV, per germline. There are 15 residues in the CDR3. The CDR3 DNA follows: TGTGCCAGCAGCTTAGATGCCAGAATTAACTATGGCTACACCTTC. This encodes CASSLDARINYGYTF.

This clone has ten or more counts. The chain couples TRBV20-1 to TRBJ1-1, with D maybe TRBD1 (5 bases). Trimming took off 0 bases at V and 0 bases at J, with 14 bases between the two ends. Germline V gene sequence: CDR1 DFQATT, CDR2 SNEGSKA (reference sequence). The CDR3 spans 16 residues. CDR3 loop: CSARDGAGIMNTEAFF. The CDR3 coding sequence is TGCAGTGCTAGAGATGGCGCAGGGATAATGAACACTGAAGCTTTCTTT.

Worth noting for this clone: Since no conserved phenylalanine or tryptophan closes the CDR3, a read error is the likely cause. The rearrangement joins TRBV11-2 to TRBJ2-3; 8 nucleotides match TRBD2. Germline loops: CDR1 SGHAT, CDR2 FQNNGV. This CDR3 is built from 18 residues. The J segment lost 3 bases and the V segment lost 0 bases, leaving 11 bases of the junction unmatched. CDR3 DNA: TGTGCCAGCAGCTTAGACAGAGCGAGCGGGAGATTTACAGATACGCAGTATCTT. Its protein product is CASSLDRASGRFTDTQYL.

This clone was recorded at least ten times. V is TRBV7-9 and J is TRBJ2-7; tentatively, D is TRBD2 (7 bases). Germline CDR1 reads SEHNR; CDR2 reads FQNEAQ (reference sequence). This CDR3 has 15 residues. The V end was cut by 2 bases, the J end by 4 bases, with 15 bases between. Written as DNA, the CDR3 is TGTGCCAGCAGCTTAAAGGGGGGGCAGGGATACGAGCAGTACTTC. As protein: CASSLKGGQGYEQYF.

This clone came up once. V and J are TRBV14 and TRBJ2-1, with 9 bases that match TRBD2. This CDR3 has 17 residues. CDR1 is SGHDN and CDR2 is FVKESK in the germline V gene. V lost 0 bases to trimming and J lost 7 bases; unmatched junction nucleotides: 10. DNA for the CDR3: TGTGCCAGCAGCCAAGAAGTCCGACTAGCGGTCCTTAATGAGCAGTTCTTC. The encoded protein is CASSQEVRLAVLNEQFF.

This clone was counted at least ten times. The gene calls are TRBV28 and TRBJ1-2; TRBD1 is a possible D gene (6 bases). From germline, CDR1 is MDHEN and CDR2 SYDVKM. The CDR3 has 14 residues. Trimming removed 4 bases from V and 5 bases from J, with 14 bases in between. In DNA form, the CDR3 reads TGTGCCAGCAGTTCTACAGGGACTAGGTATGGCTACACCTTC. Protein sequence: CASSSTGTRYGYTF.

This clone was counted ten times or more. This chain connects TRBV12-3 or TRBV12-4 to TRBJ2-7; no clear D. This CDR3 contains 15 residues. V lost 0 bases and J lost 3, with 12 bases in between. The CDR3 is CASSLAPGSYYEQYF. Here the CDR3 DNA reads TGTGCCAGCAGTTTAGCTCCGGGCAGTTACTACGAGCAGTACTTC.

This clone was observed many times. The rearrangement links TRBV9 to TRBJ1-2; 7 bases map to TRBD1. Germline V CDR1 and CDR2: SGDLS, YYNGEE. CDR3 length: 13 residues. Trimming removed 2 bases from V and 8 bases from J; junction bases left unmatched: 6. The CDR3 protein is CASSVGTARGYTF. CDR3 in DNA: TGTGCCAGCAGCGTCGGGACAGCCCGGGGCTACACCTTC.

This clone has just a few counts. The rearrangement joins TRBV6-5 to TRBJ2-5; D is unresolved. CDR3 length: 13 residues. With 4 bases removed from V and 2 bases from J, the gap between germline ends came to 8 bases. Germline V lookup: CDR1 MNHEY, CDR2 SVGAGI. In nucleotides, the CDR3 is TGTGCCAGCAGTTGGCGACATCAAGAGACCCAGTACTTC. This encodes CASSWRHQETQYF.

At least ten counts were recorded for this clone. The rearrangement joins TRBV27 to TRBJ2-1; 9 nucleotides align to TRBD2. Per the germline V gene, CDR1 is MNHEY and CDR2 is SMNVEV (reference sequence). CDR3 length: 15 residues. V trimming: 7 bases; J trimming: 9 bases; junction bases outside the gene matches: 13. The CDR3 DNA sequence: TGTGCCAGCAATCAGGGAGCGGGAGGAAGGAGTGAGCAGTTCTTC. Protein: CASNQGAGGRSEQFF.

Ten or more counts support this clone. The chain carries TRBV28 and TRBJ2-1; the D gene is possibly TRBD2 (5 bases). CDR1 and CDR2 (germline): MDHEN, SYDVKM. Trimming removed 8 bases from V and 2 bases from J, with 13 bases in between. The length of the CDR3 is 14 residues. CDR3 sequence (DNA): TGTGCCAGCTTACTGTCCGGGGCCTACAATGAGCAGTTCTTC. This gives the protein CASLLSGAYNEQFF.

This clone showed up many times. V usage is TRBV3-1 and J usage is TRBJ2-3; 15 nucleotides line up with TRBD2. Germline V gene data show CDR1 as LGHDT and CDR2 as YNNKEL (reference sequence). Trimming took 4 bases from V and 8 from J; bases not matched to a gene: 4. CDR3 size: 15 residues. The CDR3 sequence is CASSLGLAGGGTQYF. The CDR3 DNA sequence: TGTGCCAGCAGCCTGGGACTAGCGGGAGGAGGTACGCAGTATTTT.

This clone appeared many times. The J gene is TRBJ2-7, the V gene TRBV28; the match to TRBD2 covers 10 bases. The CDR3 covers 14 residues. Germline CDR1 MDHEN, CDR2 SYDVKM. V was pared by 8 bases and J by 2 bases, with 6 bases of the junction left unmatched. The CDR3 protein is CASQAGGPPYEQYF. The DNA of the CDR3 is TGTGCCAGCCAAGCGGGAGGGCCCCCCTACGAGCAGTACTTC.

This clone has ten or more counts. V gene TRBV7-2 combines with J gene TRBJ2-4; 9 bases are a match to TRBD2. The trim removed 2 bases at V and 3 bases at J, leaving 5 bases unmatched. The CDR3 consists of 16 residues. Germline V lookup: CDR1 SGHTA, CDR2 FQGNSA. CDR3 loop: CASSLRGLAGKNIQYF. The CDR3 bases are TGTGCCAGCAGCTTAAGGGGACTAGCTGGCAAAAACATTCAGTACTTC.

The CDR3 coding sequence is TGCAGTGCTAGGGCGGACTACAGGGGGCGCAATGAGCAGTTCTTC. Translated: CSARADYRGRNEQFF. The gene calls are TRBV20-1 and TRBJ2-1; 9 bases match TRBD1. CDR1 DFQATT and CDR2 SNEGSKA come from the germline V gene (reference sequence). The CDR3 length is 15 residues. After removal of 3 bases from V and 6 bases from J, the junction contained 9 bases not matched to a gene.

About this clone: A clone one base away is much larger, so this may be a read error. CDR3 in amino acids: CAIRSGGEAESFF. The DNA of the CDR3 is TGTGCCATCCGTTCAGGGGGCGAGGCTGAATCTTTCTTT. The chain couples TRBV10-3 to TRBJ1-1; 8 nucleotides match TRBD1. The CDR3 covers 13 residues. CDR1 and CDR2 from the germline V gene are ENHRY and SYGVKD.

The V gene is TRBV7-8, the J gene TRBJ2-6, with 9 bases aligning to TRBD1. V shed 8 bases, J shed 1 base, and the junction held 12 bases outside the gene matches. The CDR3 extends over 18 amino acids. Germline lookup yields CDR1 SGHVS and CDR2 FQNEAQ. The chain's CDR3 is CASGLQDRGLSGANVLTF. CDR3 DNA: TGTGCCAGCGGATTGCAGGACAGGGGACTATCTGGGGCCAACGTCCTGACTTTC. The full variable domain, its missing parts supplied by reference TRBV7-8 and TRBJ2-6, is GAGVSQSPRYKVAKRGQDVALRCDPISGHVSLFWYQQALGQGPEFLTYFQNEAQLDKSGLPSDRFFAERPEGSVSTLKIQRTQQEDSAVYLCASGLQDRGLSGANVLTFGAGSRLTVL.

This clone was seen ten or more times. CDR3 sequence: CASSLHRDGNQPQHF. CDR3 nucleotides: TGTGCCAGCAGCTTACATCGGGACGGGAATCAGCCCCAGCATTTT. The rearrangement links TRBV5-5 to TRBJ1-5, with D possibly being TRBD1 (5 bases). The V end lost 2 bases, the J end lost 4 bases, and 13 bases lay between the germline ends. Per germline, CDR1 SGHKS and CDR2 YYEKEE (reference sequence). This CDR3 is 15 amino acids long.

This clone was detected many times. The CDR3 DNA is TGCGCCAGCAGCCAAGGACTAGAAGCGACCTACGAGCAGTACTTC. This encodes CASSQGLEATYEQYF. J is TRBJ2-7 and V is TRBV4-3; D possibly corresponds to TRBD2 (6 bases). The CDR3 spans 15 residues. The V gene lost 1 base and the J gene lost 2 bases, with 12 bases spanning the gap. The germline V gene encodes CDR1 LGHNA and CDR2 YSLEER.

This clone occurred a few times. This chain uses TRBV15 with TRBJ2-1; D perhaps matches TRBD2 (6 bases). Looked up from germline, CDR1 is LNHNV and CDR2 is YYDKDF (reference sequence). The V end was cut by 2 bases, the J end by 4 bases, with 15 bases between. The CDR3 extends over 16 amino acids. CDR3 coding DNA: TGTGCCACCAGCAGAAGGCATGGGACTGGGTACAATGAGCAGTTCTTC. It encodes CATSRRHGTGYNEQFF.